Here is one T cell receptor beta chain with its context. The data were obtained in a study of PD-1 and CTLA-4 blockade in melanoma. Assay used: immunoSEQ multiplex PCR; TCRdb lists only in-frame clones, some missing. Among around 31,000 clones listed, roughly 90% were seen once. Between the trimmed V and J ends, which lost 0 bases and 1 base, there was a span of 10 bases. Looked up from germline, CDR1 is LGHDT and CDR2 is YNNKEL (reference sequence). The CDR3 is 15 amino acids. Sequences were derived from CD8+ T cells from peripheral blood, sampled from a patient given anti-PD-1 treatment. The TCR sequence derives from a human donor with melanoma. V usage is TRBV3-1 (or the pseudogene TRBV3-2) and J usage is TRBJ2-7; D possibly uses TRBD1 or TRBD2 (6 bases each). CDR3 sequence (DNA): TGTGCCAGCAGCCAAGAGCCGGGGGCTTCCTACGAGCAGTACTTC. It is translated as CASSQEPGASYEQYF.